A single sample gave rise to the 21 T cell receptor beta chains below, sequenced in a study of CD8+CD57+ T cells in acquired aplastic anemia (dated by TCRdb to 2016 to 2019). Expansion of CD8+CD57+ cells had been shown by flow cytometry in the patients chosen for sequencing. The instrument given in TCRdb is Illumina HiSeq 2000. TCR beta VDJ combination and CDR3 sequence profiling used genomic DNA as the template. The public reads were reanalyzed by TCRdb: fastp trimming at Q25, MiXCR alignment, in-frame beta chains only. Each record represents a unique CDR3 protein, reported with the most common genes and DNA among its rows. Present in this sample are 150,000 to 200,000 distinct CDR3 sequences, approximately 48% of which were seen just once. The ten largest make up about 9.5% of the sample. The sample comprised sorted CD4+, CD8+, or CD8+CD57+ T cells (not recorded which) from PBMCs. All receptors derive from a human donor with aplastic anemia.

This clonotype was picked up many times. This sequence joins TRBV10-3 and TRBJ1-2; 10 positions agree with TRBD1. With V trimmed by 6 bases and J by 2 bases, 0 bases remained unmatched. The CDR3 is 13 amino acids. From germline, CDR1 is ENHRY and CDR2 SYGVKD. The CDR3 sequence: CAIRGQGNYGYTF. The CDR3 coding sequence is TGTGCCATCAGGGGACAGGGGAACTATGGCTACACCTTC.

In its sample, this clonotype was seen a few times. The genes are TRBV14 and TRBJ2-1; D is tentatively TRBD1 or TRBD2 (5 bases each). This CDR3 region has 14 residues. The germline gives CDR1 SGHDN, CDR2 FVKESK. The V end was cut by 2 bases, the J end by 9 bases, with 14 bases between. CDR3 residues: CASSQHSGTGEQFF. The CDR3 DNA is TGTGCCAGCAGCCAACATTCAGGGACCGGTGAGCAGTTCTTC.

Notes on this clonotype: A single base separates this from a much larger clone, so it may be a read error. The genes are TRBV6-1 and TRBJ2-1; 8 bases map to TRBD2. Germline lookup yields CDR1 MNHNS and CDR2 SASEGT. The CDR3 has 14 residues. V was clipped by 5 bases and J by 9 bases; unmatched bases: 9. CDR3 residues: CASSPAGEFREQFF. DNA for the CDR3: TGTGCCAGCAGTCCAGCGGGAGAATTTCGTGAGCAGTTCTTC.

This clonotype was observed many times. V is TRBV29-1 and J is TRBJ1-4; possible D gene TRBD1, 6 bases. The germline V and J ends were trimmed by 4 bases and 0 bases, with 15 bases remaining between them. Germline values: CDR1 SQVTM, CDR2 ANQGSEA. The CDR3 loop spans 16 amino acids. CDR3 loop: CSVGGQGIATNEKLFF. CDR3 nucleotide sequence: TGCAGCGTTGGGGGTCAGGGGATTGCAACTAATGAAAAACTGTTTTTT. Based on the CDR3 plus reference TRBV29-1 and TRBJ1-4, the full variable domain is SAVISQKPSRDICQRGTSLTIQCQVDSQVTMMFWYRQQPGQSLTLIATANQGSEATYESGFVIDKFPISRPNLTFSTLTVSNMSPEDSSIYLCSVGGQGIATNEKLFFGSGTQLSVL.

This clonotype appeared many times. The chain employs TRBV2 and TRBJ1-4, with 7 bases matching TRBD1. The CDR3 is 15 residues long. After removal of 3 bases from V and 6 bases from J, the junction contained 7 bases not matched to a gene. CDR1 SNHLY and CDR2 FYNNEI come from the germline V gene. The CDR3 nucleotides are TGTGCCAGCAGTGAGATACAGGGGCGCTATGAAAAACTGTTTTTT. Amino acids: CASSEIQGRYEKLFF.

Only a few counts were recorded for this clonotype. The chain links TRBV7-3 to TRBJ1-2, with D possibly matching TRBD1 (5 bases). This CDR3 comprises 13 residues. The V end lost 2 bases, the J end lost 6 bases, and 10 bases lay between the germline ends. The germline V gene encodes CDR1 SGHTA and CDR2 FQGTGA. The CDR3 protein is CASSLGQVHGYTF. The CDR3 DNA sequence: TGTGCCAGCAGCTTAGGACAAGTCCATGGCTACACCTTC.

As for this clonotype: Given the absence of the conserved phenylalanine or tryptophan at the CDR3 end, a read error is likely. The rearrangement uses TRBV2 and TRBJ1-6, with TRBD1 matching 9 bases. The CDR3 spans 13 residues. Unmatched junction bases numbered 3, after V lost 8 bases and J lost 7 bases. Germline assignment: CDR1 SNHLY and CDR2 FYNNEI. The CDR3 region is CASLGQGNSPLHL. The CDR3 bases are TGTGCCAGCCTCGGACAGGGGAATTCACCCCTCCACCTT.

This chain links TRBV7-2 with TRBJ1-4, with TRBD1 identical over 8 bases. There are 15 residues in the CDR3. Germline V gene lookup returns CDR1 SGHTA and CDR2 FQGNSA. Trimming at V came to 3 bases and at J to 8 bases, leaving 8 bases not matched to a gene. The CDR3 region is CASSFAGQGAEKLFF. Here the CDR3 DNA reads TGTGCCAGCAGCTTTGCTGGACAGGGAGCCGAAAAACTGTTTTTT.

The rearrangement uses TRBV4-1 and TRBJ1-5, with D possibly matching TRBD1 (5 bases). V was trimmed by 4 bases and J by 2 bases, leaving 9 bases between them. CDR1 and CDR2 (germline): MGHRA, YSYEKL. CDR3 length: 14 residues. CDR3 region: CASSPGGGNQPQHF. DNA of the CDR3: TGCGCCAGCAGCCCGGGGGGGGGCAATCAGCCCCAGCATTTT.

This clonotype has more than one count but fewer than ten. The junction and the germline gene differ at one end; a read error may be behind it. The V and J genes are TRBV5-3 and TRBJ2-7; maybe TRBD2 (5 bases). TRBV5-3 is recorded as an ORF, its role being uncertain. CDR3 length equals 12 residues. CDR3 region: CASSLLGDEQYF. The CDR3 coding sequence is TGTGCCAGCAGCTTGCTCGGGGATGAGCAGTACTTC.

The CDR3 DNA reads TGTGCCAGCAGCTTGGGAGGCAGCTATAATTCCTACGAGCAGTACTTC. This codes for CASSLGGSYNSYEQYF. The V gene is TRBV11-1, the J gene TRBJ2-7; D perhaps matches TRBD2 (6 bases). The CDR3 covers 16 residues. Germline CDR1 and CDR2: SGHAT and FQDESV (reference sequence). Between the trimmed V and J ends, which lost 3 bases and 1 base, there was a span of 16 bases.

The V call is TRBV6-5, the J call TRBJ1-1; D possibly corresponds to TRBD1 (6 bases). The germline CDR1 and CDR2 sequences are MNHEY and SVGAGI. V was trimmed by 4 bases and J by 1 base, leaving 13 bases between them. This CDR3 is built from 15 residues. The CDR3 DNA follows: TGTGCCAGCAGTTCCCCCGGAGGGGGGAACACTGAAGCTTTCTTT. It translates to CASSSPGGGNTEAFF.

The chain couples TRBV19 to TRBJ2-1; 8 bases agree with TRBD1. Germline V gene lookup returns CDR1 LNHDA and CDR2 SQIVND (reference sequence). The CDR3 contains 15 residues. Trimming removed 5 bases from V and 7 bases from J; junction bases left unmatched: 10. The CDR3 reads CASSVARGRSNEQFF. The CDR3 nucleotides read TGTGCCAGTAGTGTAGCCAGGGGGCGATCGAATGAGCAGTTCTTC.

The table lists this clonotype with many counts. CDR3 nucleotide sequence: TGTGCCACCAGTGATCTAGCGGATACCTACAATGAGCAGTTCTTC. It specifies CATSDLADTYNEQFF. This sequence joins TRBV24-1 and TRBJ2-1, with TRBD2 identical over 7 bases. CDR3 length equals 15 residues. The germline gives CDR1 KGHDR, CDR2 SFDVKD. V shed 3 bases and J 2 bases; nucleotides not matched to a gene: 3.

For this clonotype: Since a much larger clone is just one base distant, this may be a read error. The CDR3 bases are TGTGCCGGCAGTTACCGCGGGACTCCACAAGAGACCCAGTACTTC. It is translated as CAGSYRGTPQETQYF. The rearrangement uses TRBV6-2 or TRBV6-3 and TRBJ2-5, with TRBD2 as a possible D gene (6 bases). The CDR3 extends over 15 amino acids. CDR1 and CDR2 from the germline V gene are MNHEY and SVGEGT.

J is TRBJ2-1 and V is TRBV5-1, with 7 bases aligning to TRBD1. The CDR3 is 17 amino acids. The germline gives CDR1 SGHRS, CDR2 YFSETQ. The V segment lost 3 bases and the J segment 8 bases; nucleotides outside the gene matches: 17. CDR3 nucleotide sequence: TGCGCCAGCAGCTCCGACCGGACCCAACTTACAGGGGATGAGCAGTTCTTC. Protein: CASSSDRTQLTGDEQFF.

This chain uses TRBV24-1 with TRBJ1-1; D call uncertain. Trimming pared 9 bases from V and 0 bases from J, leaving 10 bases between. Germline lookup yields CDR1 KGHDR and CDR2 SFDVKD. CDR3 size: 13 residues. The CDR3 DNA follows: TGTGCCACCCGAACAAAGGTGAACACTGAAGCTTTCTTT. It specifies CATRTKVNTEAFF.

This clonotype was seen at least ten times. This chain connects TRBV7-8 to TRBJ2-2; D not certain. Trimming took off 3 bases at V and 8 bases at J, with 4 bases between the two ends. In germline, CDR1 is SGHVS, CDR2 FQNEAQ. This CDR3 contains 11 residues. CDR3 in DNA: TGTGCCAGCAGCTTTCGGGGGGAGCTGTTTTTT. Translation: CASSFRGELFF.

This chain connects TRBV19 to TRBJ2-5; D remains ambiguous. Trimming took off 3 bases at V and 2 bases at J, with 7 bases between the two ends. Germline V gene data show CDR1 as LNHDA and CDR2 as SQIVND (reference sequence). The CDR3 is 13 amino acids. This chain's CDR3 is CASSISRQETQYF. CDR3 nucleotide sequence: TGTGCCAGTAGTATTAGCAGACAAGAGACCCAGTACTTC.

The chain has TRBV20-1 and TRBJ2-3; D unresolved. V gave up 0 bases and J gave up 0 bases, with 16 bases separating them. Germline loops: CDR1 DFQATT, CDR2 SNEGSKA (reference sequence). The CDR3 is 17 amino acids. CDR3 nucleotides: TGCAGTGCTAGAGATTATAGTCGGGTTCCTAGCACAGATACGCAGTATTTT. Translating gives CSARDYSRVPSTDTQYF.

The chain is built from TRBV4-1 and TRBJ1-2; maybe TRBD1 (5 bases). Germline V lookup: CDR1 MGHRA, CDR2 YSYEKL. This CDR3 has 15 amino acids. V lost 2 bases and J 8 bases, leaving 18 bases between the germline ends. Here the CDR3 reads CASSQSLAEGRGYTF. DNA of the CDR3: TGCGCCAGCAGCCAATCACTCGCGGAGGGGAGAGGCTACACCTTC.